This record concerns one TCR beta chain sequence. What it recognizes is unknown. A much larger clone lies a single base off, so this may be a read error. Amplified TCR beta CDR3 regions came from RNA transcripts. During a first-round RT-PCR of the TCR CDR3, the HTBI primer set was used. TCRdb processed the multiplex PCR reads anew with MiXCR; each CDR3 protein has one entry. The data contain approximately 420,000 distinct CDR3 sequences, roughly 13% of them singletons. Germline V lookup: CDR1 GTSNPN, CDR2 SVGIG (reference sequence). The CDR3 has 13 amino acids. With 3 bases removed from V and 5 bases from J, the gap between germline ends came to 13 bases. The patients, who ranged from 18 to 65 in age, presented with newly diagnosed hyperthyroidism lasting under 2 months. Clinical symptoms, serum thyroxine and TRAb, thyroid ultrasound and orbital computed tomography together formed the diagnostic basis.

This sample is part of a study of T cells in Graves' hyperthyroidism and ophthalmopathy. Study-wide findings and caveats: Expanded thyroid clonotypes (above 0.001) were mostly also found in blood. A 13 V-J model separated ophthalmopathy from stable hyperthyroidism.

This TCR was sampled from a woman aged 18-29 years with Graves' hyperthyroidism. The chain employs TRBV30 and TRBJ2-5, with D perhaps matching TRBD2 (5 bases). The sample comprised blood. The CDR3 DNA sequence: TGTGCCTGGAGACCCGACGGGGAGGAGACCCAGTACTTC. Amino acid sequence: CAWRPDGEETQYF.